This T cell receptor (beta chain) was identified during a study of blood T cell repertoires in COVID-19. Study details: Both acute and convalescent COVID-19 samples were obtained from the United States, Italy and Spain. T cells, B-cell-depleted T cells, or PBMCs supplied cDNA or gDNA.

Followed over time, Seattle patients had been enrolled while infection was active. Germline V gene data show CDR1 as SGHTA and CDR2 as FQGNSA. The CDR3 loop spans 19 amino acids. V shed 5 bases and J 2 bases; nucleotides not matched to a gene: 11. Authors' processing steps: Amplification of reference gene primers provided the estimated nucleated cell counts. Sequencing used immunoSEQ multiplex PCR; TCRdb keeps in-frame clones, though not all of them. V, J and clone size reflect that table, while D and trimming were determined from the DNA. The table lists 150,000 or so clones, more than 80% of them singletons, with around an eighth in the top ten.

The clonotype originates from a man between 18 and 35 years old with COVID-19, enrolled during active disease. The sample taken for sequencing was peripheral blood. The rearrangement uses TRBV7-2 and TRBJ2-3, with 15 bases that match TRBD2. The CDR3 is CASSSTGTSGRLSTDTQYF. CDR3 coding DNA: TGTGCCAGCAGCAGCACCGGGACTAGCGGGAGGCTCTCCACAGATACGCAGTATTTT.